Sequencing of this TCR beta chain was carried out in a study of CD8 T cells in ankylosing spondylitis. MiXCR was run by TCRdb on the 5' RACE reads, yielding one entry per CDR3 protein. The data show hundreds of thousands of distinct CDR3 sequences, approximately 10% seen once. In its sample, this clonotype was seen a few times. Its antigen is as yet unknown. General study points: Made up of roughly 8 highly homologous variants, a TCR beta motif appeared characteristic of ankylosing spondylitis blood. In synovial fluid and blood from reactive arthritis, some motif variants were previously reported. Reportedly, significant enrichment of disease-linked clones occurred in matched ankylosing spondylitis synovial fluid. Clones linked to disease, bearing a CD8+ phenotype, were relatively rare in peripheral blood.

The origin of this receptor is a male donor with ankylosing spondylitis. The sequenced sample was blood, either unsorted or a sorted T cell fraction (not recorded which).

DNA of the CDR3: TGTGCCAGCAGCTTTTTCTCCCGGTCCAAAAACATTCAGTACTTC. Translated, it gives CASSFFSRSKNIQYF. V usage is TRBV7-2 and J usage is TRBJ2-4; no clear D gene. Trimming removed 3 bases from V and 2 bases from J, with 11 bases in between. Germline V CDR1 and CDR2: SGHTA, FQGNSA. This CDR3 has 15 amino acids.